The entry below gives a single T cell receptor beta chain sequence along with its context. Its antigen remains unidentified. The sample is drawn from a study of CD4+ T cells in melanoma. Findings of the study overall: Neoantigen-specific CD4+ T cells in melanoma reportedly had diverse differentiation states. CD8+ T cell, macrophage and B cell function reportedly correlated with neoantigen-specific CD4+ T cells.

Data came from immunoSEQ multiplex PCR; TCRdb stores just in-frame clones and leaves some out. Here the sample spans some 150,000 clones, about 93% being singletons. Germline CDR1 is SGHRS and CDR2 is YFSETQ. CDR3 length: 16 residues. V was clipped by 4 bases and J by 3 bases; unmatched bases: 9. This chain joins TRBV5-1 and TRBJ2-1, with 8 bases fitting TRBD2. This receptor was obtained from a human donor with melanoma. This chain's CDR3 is CASSPLGAGGYNEQFF. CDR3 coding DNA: TGCGCCAGCAGCCCTCTGGGCGCGGGGGGCTACAATGAGCAGTTCTTC.